This T cell receptor beta chain was obtained from a study of T cell repertoires in cytomegalovirus infection. Study background: In public TCR beta signatures, there were indications of both CMV infection and matching HLA type.

One entry per CDR3 protein results from TCRdb running MiXCR on the reads. The table lists roughly 700,000 distinct CDR3 sequences, roughly a third of them singletons. As for this clonotype: Its target is unknown.

V was trimmed by 8 bases and J by 8 bases, leaving 18 bases between them. The CDR3 has 13 amino acids. This chain uses TRBV12-3 or TRBV12-4 with TRBJ1-1; maybe TRBD1 (5 bases). Sequenced here: cultured PBMCs, sampled from culture after CMV antigen stimulation. The clonotype was recovered from a human donor in good health (CMV status not recorded). Some clones in this sample may be carry-over from other donors' samples. CDR3 in DNA: TGTGCCAGCTATACCTTCGAGGGGCAGGAAGCTTTCTTT. Translation gives CASYTFEGQEAFF.